The 16 T cell receptor beta chains presented below share a single source sample, sequenced in a study of cytomegalovirus exposure and HLA in healthy donors. PCR amplification relied on 60 Vbeta primers (plus 13 Jbeta primers). TCRdb's table, derived via immunoSEQ multiplex PCR, lists solely in-frame clones and lacks some. The sample records 150,000 or so clones, over 60% being singletons. Sample: PBMCs. The receptors here all came from a young woman in good health and CMV-seronegative.

The J gene is TRBJ1-2, the V gene TRBV5-6; possible D gene TRBD1, 5 bases. V was cut by 0 bases and J by 4 bases, with 13 bases left in between. The germline CDR1 and CDR2 sequences are SGHDT and YYEEEE. The CDR3 sequence is 15 residues long. This CDR3 reads CASSLGQGGSYGYTF. CDR3 in DNA: TGTGCCAGCAGCTTGGGCCAGGGAGGTTCCTATGGCTACACCTTC. Complete variable domain (other parts from reference TRBV5-6 and TRBJ1-2): DAGVTQSPTHLIKTRGQQVTLRCSPKSGHDTVSWYQQALGQGPQFIFQYYEEEERQRGNFPDRFSGHQFPNYSSELNVNALLLGDSALYLCASSLGQGGSYGYTFGSGTRLTVV.

Points on this clone: Germline is not matched at one junction end, which may reflect a read error. The V gene is TRBV5-6, the J gene TRBJ1-5; 7 nucleotides line up with TRBD1. CDR1 and CDR2 from the germline V gene are SGHDT and YYEEEE. The CDR3 totals 15 residues. The CDR3 loop is CASSPKGASDQPQHF. The DNA of the CDR3 is TGTGCCAGCAGCCCAAAGGGGGCTAGCGATCAGCCCCAGCATTTT.

The V and J genes are TRBV6-1 and TRBJ1-1; tentatively, D is TRBD1 (6 bases). Germline loops: CDR1 MNHNS, CDR2 SASEGT. Trimming removed 4 bases from V and 2 bases from J, with 8 bases in between. The CDR3 runs 13 residues. The CDR3 region is CASSGTVNTEAFF. The CDR3 region has the DNA TGTGCCAGCAGTGGGACAGTCAACACTGAAGCTTTCTTT.

In its sample, this clone was seen a few times. The chain joins TRBV28 to TRBJ1-2; a weak D match, TRBD1 (5 bases). This CDR3 is 16 amino acids long. The V end lost 3 bases, the J end lost 4 bases, and 18 bases lay between the germline ends. CDR1 and CDR2 (germline): MDHEN, SYDVKM. The CDR3 sequence is CASSFGGVAESYGYTF. CDR3 nucleotides: TGTGCCAGCAGTTTTGGGGGGGTGGCAGAAAGCTATGGCTACACCTTC.

This clone turned up a few times. The rearrangement uses TRBV5-1 and TRBJ2-3; perhaps TRBD2 as D (5 bases). With 6 bases removed from V and 2 bases from J, the gap between germline ends came to 16 bases. The CDR3 runs to 15 residues. The germline V gene has CDR1 SGHRS and CDR2 YFSETQ. The CDR3 bases are TGCGCCAGCACCGTTACTAGAGGGTTCACAGATACGCAGTATTTT. Protein product: CASTVTRGFTDTQYF.

This chain connects TRBV6-1 to TRBJ2-5; no definite D call. CDR1 and CDR2 (germline): MNHNS, SASEGT. Trimming removed 6 bases at V and 5 bases at J, with 10 bases between. The CDR3 runs 12 residues. Here the CDR3 DNA reads TGTGCCAGCAGCGTATATCTTGAGACCCAGTACTTC. This codes for CASSVYLETQYF.

V is TRBV5-1 and J is TRBJ1-5; 11 nucleotides line up with TRBD1. The CDR3 length is 15 residues. J lost 7 bases, V lost 4 bases, and 7 bases had no gene match. Looked up from germline, CDR1 is SGHRS and CDR2 is YFSETQ. Here the CDR3 reads CASSDGQGAKQPQHF. CDR3 DNA: TGCGCCAGCAGCGATGGACAGGGGGCGAAACAGCCCCAGCATTTT.

The chain uses TRBV11-3 and TRBJ2-7; a weak D match, TRBD1 (5 bases). The CDR3 has 15 residues. In germline, CDR1 is SGHNT, CDR2 YENEEA. Trimming left V 6 bases short and J 3 bases short, with 18 bases between. CDR3 sequence (DNA): TGTGCCAGCAGAAAAAGCCCACAGGTCTACTACGAGCAGTACGTC. Amino acid sequence: CASRKSPQVYYEQYV.

The chain combines TRBV27 with TRBJ2-2, with D perhaps TRBD1 (8 bases). Germline V gives CDR1 MNHEY, CDR2 SMNVEV (reference sequence). Trimming pared 5 bases from V and 4 bases from J, leaving 17 bases between. CDR3 size: 16 residues. The CDR3 DNA sequence: TGTGCCAGCAGTGCACAACAGGGGGGGTCCACCGGGGAGCTGTTTTTT. Its protein product is CASSAQQGGSTGELFF.

This chain uses TRBV7-9 with TRBJ1-1, with 7 bases lining up with TRBD1. This CDR3 has 15 residues. V was clipped by 4 bases and J by 1 base; unmatched bases: 6. In germline, CDR1 is SEHNR, CDR2 FQNEAQ (reference sequence). CDR3 DNA: TGTGCCAGCAGCTCGTACAGGGGACAGAACACTGAAGCTTTCTTT. Translated: CASSSYRGQNTEAFF. Drawing the rest from reference TRBV7-9 and TRBJ1-1, the complete variable domain is DTGVSQNPRHKITKRGQNVTFRCDPISEHNRLYWYRQTLGQGPEFLTYFQNEAQLEKSRLLSDRFSAERPKGSFSTLEIQRTEQGDSAMYLCASSSYRGQNTEAFFGQGTRLTVV.

The rearrangement joins TRBV29-1 to TRBJ2-3; the match to TRBD2 covers 8 bases. Germline CDR1 is SQVTM and CDR2 is ANQGSEA. V lost 6 bases to trimming and J lost 5 bases; unmatched junction nucleotides: 13. The length of the CDR3 is 15 residues. The CDR3, as DNA: TGCAGCGTAGCTCCGGGGACTAGATCACTAGATACGCAGTATTTT. Translating it yields CSVAPGTRSLDTQYF.

This chain connects TRBV28 to TRBJ1-3; no definite D call. CDR3 length: 13 residues. V was pared by 5 bases and J by 4 bases, with 9 bases between. Per germline, CDR1 MDHEN and CDR2 SYDVKM. The CDR3 loop reads CASSTGMGNTIYF. The CDR3 DNA reads as TGTGCCAGCAGTACGGGGATGGGAAACACCATATATTTT.

This clone was detected only a few times. The chain combines TRBV15 with TRBJ1-1; the D is unclear. Trimming removed 4 bases at V and 4 bases at J, with 13 bases between. The CDR3 consists of 14 residues. CDR1 is LNHNV and CDR2 is YYDKDF in the germline V gene (reference sequence). CDR3 bases: TGTGCCACCAGCACCCAGGCACAAGGCACTGAAGCTTTCTTT. It specifies CATSTQAQGTEAFF.

The chain recombines TRBV11-3 with TRBJ2-5; D is undetermined. Per germline, CDR1 SGHNT and CDR2 YENEEA. The CDR3 consists of 15 residues. V shed 2 bases and J shed 1 base, with 11 bases lying between them. CDR3: CASSLSGTSQETQYF. The DNA for the CDR3 is TGTGCCAGCAGCTTATCAGGTACTTCCCAAGAGACCCAGTACTTC.

V and J are TRBV4-3 and TRBJ2-1; possibly TRBD2 for D (6 bases). The V and J ends lost 0 bases and 7 bases respectively, with 10 bases between them. This CDR3 is 14 amino acids long. Germline V gene lookup returns CDR1 LGHNA and CDR2 YSLEER. The CDR3 is CASSQDSRGNEQFF. CDR3 sequence (DNA): TGCGCCAGCAGCCAAGATTCGCGGGGTAATGAGCAGTTCTTC.

This clone was recorded once. The chain is built from TRBV4-1 and TRBJ2-3, with D hard to call. Germline V gene data show CDR1 as MGHRA and CDR2 as YSYEKL. The CDR3 length is 15 residues. The germline V and J ends were trimmed by 0 bases and 5 bases, with 12 bases remaining between them. CDR3 nucleotide sequence: TGCGCCAGCAGCCAAGATTCCGGTATCGGAGATACGCAGTATTTT. This gives the protein CASSQDSGIGDTQYF.